This TCR beta chain was captured in a study of human T cells and chemical hapten exposure. This CDR3 is built from 12 residues. Germline CDR1 reads MDHEN; CDR2 reads SYDVKM. Trimming left V 6 bases short and J 6 bases short, with 11 bases between. Each cDNA molecule in the library carried unique molecular identifiers. TCRdb reprocessed the RACE reads with MiXCR, giving one entry per CDR3 protein. The data contain about 71,000 distinct CDR3 sequences, about 9.1% of them singletons. Sample time point: patch test 1, 2 weeks after DPC sensitization. Treatment of the sample: therapeutic diphenylcyclopropenone sensitization with weekly scalp DPC.

The TCR comes from a woman aged 40 to 49 with alopecia areata. Some clones in this sample may be carry-over from other donors' samples. The rearrangement joins TRBV28 to TRBJ1-2, with D maybe TRBD1 (5 bases). Sample: whole blood, taken in connection with sensitization to the hapten diphenylcyclopropenone (DPC). CDR3 in amino acids: CASRRGMDGYTF. Here the CDR3 DNA reads TGTGCCAGCAGGAGGGGAATGGATGGCTACACCTTC.